A selection of T cell receptor beta chains follows, all from one sample in a study of Ad26.COV2.S vaccination and SARS-CoV-2 variants. The data were produced by immunoSEQ multiplex PCR, yet TCRdb's version contains in-frame clones alone and is incomplete. There are some 400,000 clones in the sample; approximately 91% occur only once, and 1.9% lies in the top ten. The sequencing used peripheral blood, collected in a trial of Ad26.COV2.S vaccine versus placebo. The receptors stem from a person aged 18 to 59 who received the Ad26.COV2.S COVID-19 vaccine or a placebo. Each CDR3 is given with its conserved first and last residue. The order of the fields is CDR3 protein, CDR3 DNA, V gene, CDR3 length, clone size, J gene, D gene. A D gene is named only where the DNA matches it firmly. For some rows the clone size is stated as once, few or many, or as a class when expanded; others skip it.

CDR3aa: CASSQDRAPGSPLHF
CDR3nt: TGCGCCAGCAGCCAAGACAGGGCCCCGGGTTCACCCCTCCACTTT
v_gene: TRBV4-1
len: 15
abundance: NA
j_gene: TRBJ1-6
d_gene: NA

CDR3aa: CASSLGDREADTQYF
CDR3nt: TGCGCCAGCAGCTTGGGGGACAGGGAGGCAGATACGCAGTATTTT
v_gene: TRBV5-1
len: 15
abundance: NA
j_gene: TRBJ2-3
d_gene: TRBD1

CDR3aa: CASSRRDTEAFF
CDR3nt: TGTGCCAGCAGCCGCCGGGACACTGAAGCTTTCTTT
v_gene: TRBV9
len: 12
abundance: NA
j_gene: TRBJ1-1
d_gene: NA

CDR3aa: CATSRDPGHGYTF
CDR3nt: TGTGCCACCAGCAGAGATCCCGGGCATGGCTACACCTTC
v_gene: TRBV15
len: 13
abundance: NA
j_gene: TRBJ1-2
d_gene: NA

CDR3aa: CASSRTSGRTDTQYF
CDR3nt: TGTGCCAGCAGCCGGACTAGCGGGAGAACAGATACGCAGTATTTT
v_gene: TRBV7-3
len: 15
abundance: many
j_gene: TRBJ2-3
d_gene: TRBD2

CDR3aa: CASSTSVTRGQTQYF
CDR3nt: TGTGCCAGCAGCACGTCGGTGACCAGGGGACAGACCCAGTACTTC
v_gene: TRBV9
len: 15
abundance: NA
j_gene: TRBJ2-5
d_gene: NA

CDR3aa: CASSQVSRTGLRETQYF
CDR3nt: TGTGCCAGCAGCCAAGTTTCCCGGACAGGACTGAGGGAGACCCAGTACTTC
v_gene: TRBV14
len: 17
abundance: NA
j_gene: TRBJ2-5
d_gene: TRBD1

CDR3aa: CASSLKSGGVGNTEAFF
CDR3nt: TGTGCCAGCTCACTGAAATCGGGGGGCGTAGGGAACACTGAAGCTTTCTTT
v_gene: TRBV18
len: 17
abundance: NA
j_gene: TRBJ1-1
d_gene: NA

CDR3aa: CASKRSAYNSPLHF
CDR3nt: TGTGCCAGCAAGAGATCCGCCTATAATTCACCCCTCCACTTT
v_gene: TRBV6-5
len: 14
abundance: once
j_gene: TRBJ1-6
d_gene: NA

CDR3aa: CASSLAGEAYNEQFF
CDR3nt: TGTGCCAGCAGTTTAGCGGGAGAGGCCTACAATGAGCAGTTCTTC
v_gene: TRBV6-2/TRBV6-3
len: 15
abundance: few
j_gene: TRBJ2-1
d_gene: TRBD2

CDR3aa: CASSLISYEQYF
CDR3nt: TGTGCCAGCAGTTTAATATCCTACGAGCAGTACTTC
v_gene: TRBV28
len: 12
abundance: NA
j_gene: TRBJ2-7
d_gene: NA

CDR3aa: CAILKDRGQETQYF
CDR3nt: TGTGCCATTTTGAAGGACAGGGGGCAAGAGACCCAGTACTTC
v_gene: TRBV7-9
len: 14
abundance: NA
j_gene: TRBJ2-5
d_gene: TRBD1

CDR3aa: CASSFGGTRGRETQYF
CDR3nt: TGTGCCAGCAGCTTTGGCGGAACTCGGGGGAGAGAGACCCAGTACTTC
v_gene: TRBV7-2
len: 16
abundance: NA
j_gene: TRBJ2-5
d_gene: NA

CDR3aa: CASMLAGDTGELFF
CDR3nt: TGTGCCAGCATGCTAGCGGGAGACACCGGGGAGCTGTTTTTT
v_gene: TRBV7-9
len: 14
abundance: NA
j_gene: TRBJ2-2
d_gene: TRBD2

CDR3aa: CASSPRGGLGYGYTF
CDR3nt: TGCGCCAGCAGCCCGCGGGGAGGGTTGGGCTATGGCTACACCTTC
v_gene: TRBV4-3
len: 15
abundance: once
j_gene: TRBJ1-2
d_gene: NA